This TCR beta chain is drawn from a study of cytomegalovirus exposure and HLA in healthy donors. V shed 4 bases and J shed 3 bases, with 12 bases lying between them. The germline gives CDR1 MNHEY, CDR2 SVGAGI. The CDR3 is made up of 14 amino acids. Primers for the PCR totalled 60 Vbeta and 13 Jbeta. The method was immunoSEQ multiplex PCR; TCRdb's version includes in-frame clones alone and lacks a portion of them. The top ten hold less than 10% of the sample, which has tens of thousands of clones, 60% to 80% seen once. The chain carries TRBV6-5 and TRBJ1-2; D is unclear. The clonotype comes from a woman in her twenties or thirties in good health and CMV-seropositive. What was sequenced was PBMCs. In DNA, the CDR3 is TGTGCCAGCAGTTCCCCGGGGAGGGACTATGGCTACACCTTC. Protein: CASSSPGRDYGYTF.